This T cell receptor (beta chain) originates from a study of regulatory T cells in long-lasting Graves disease. Documented time point: newly diagnosed GD, antithyroid drugs for less than 3 months. Isolated PBMC RNA provided the starting material for the TCR library. Overall study findings and caveats: TRBV28, TRBJ1-2 and TRBJ2-5 were segments that persistent disease favored.

CDR3 regions were amplified by Arm-PCR using iRepertoire HTBI primers to build TCR beta libraries. TCRdb re-called the multiplex PCR reads with MiXCR, one entry per CDR3 protein. The sample lists about 540,000 distinct CDR3 sequences, around an eighth occurring once. Points on this clonotype: The antigen is unknown.

V was shortened by 5 bases and J by 2 bases, with 13 bases between the two germline ends. The CDR3 has 15 residues. The sample was also linked to a second study, of T cells in Graves' hyperthyroidism and ophthalmopathy. That source notes: Diagnostic assessment was based on clinical symptoms, serum thyroxine and TRAb, thyroid ultrasound and orbital computed tomography.

This TCR came from a man aged 25-45 years with Graves disease. The chain combines TRBV12-3 or TRBV12-4 with TRBJ1-5; tentative D call: TRBD1 (5 bases). Source: peripheral blood mononuclear cells (PBMCs), taken at new diagnosis, from a patient treated with antithyroid drugs. CDR3 bases: TGTGCCAGCAGTGCGGGGGTGGTTGGCAATCAGCCCCAGCATTTT. As protein: CASSAGVVGNQPQHF.